This T cell receptor (beta chain) was documented in a study of response to subunit inactivated influenza vaccine. TCRdb reanalysed the RT-PCR reads using MiXCR and keeps one entry per CDR3 protein. Of about 540,000 distinct CDR3 sequences in the sample, approximately 20% are singletons; the top ten hold 2.5% to 3.5%. Germline CDR1 and CDR2: DFQATT and SNEGSKA (reference sequence). This CDR3 contains 12 residues. The V gene lost 3 bases and the J gene lost 4 bases, with 9 bases spanning the gap. This clonotype was observed many times. This sample was shared with a second study, whose subject was T cells expressing NK-cell markers. As that study records: 5'RACE template switching with UMIs produced the TCR beta cDNA. The authors derived TCR beta repertoires from sorted CD3+CD56+NKG2C+, CD3+CD56+NKG2C- and CD3+CD56-NKG2C+ T cells. The authors applied an anti-gamma-delta TCR antibody in several experiments, and it restricted sorting to alpha-beta TCR T cells. The CD3+CD56-NKG2C+ fraction of several donors was also led by these clonotypes.

The sequences come from CD4+ T cells sorted from PBMCs, collected about 13 days after vaccination. The sequence was obtained from a man in his fifties or sixties who received an inactivated influenza vaccine. This chain connects TRBV20-1 to TRBJ1-2, with a possible D match to TRBD1 (6 bases). The CDR3 nucleotides are TGCAGTGCTAGGGACAGAACCTATGGCTACACCTTC. Encoded protein: CSARDRTYGYTF.